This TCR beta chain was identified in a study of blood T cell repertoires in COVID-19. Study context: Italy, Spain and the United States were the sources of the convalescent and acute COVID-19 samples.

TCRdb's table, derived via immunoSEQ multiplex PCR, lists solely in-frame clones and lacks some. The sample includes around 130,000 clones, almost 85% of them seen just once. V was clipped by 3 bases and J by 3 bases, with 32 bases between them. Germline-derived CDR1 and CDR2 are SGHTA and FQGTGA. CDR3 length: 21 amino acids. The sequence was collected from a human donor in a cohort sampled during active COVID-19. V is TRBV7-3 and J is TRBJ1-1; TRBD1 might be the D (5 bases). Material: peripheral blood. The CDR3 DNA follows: TGTGCCAGCAGCTTCGAGTTTCAGGACACCTCTCCCGACGAGTTGGACACTGAAGCTTTCTTT. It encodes CASSFEFQDTSPDELDTEAFF. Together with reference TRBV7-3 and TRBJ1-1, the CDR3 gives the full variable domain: GAGVSQTPSNKVTEKGKYVELRCDPISGHTALYWYRQSLGQGPEFLIYFQGTGAADDSGLPNDRFFAVRPEGSVSTLKIQRTERGDSAVYLCASSFEFQDTSPDELDTEAFFGQGTRLTVV.